Given below is one T cell receptor beta chain in context. With 1 base removed from V and 4 bases from J, the gap between germline ends came to 14 bases. CDR1 is KGHSH and CDR2 is LQKENI in the germline V gene. The CDR3 sequence is 16 residues long. This specimen comes from a study of T cell changes during pregnancy in multiple sclerosis. Here immunoSEQ multiplex PCR was the method, and the copy in TCRdb shows in-frame clones only, minus some. The sample lists 35,000 to 45,000 clones, 70% to 90% occurring once. Specimen: CD4+ T cells from peripheral blood mononuclear cells, collected after pregnancy. This chain joins TRBV18 and TRBJ1-3; a weak D match, TRBD1 (6 bases). The TCR sequence derives from a female donor with multiple sclerosis, enrolled in a pregnancy study. In nucleotides, the CDR3 is TGTGCCAGCTCACCACGAGGGACATCCCCCGGAAACACCATATATTTT. This sequence encodes CASSPRGTSPGNTIYF.